This T cell receptor beta chain was sequenced during a study of lung T cells in sarcoidosis with Löfgren's syndrome (TCRdb year 2017). Looking at the study overall: Sarcoidosis was characterized as a granulomatous disease that mainly affects the lungs and features an accumulation of CD4+ T cells in bronchoalveolar lavage fluid. The repertoire analyses focused on Löfgren's syndrome patients.

CDR1 and CDR2 (DFQATT, SNEGSKA) derive from the germline V gene (reference sequence). From the cysteine up to the phenylalanine, the CDR3 has a length of 15 residues. Left in the record is the CDR3 DNA by itself, 45 bases read in frame from the first base. The germline V and J ends show losses of 5 bases and 6 bases respectively, and no gene match explains 11 bases of the junction. Note on this clonotype: No antigen is known for it. No much larger clone is present one base from it, and per-base qualities are unavailable.

The sample was run on an Illumina MiSeq. TCRdb reanalyzed the raw reads on its own, using fastp at Q25 for trimming and MiXCR for clone calling, and kept in-frame beta chains. Under each unique CDR3 protein, matching rows form one entry showing the most common genes and DNA. In all, the sample holds several thousand distinct CDR3 sequences, and roughly 21% of those were seen once. The leading ten clones occupy 20% to 25% of the sample. On the study overall, not on this receptor specifically: Sharing of TRAV12-1 and TRBV2 CDR3 motifs among multiple Lofgren's syndrome patients was reported, suggesting public CD4+ TCR repertoires. In Lofgren's syndrome patients, relative to control subjects, TRAV12-1 and TRBV2 were reported to be the most expanded V gene segments. The study only suggested recognition of a sarcoidosis-associated antigen, and the antigen remained putative and unidentified. When alphabeta pairing was analyzed, TRAV12-1 tended to pair preferentially with TRBV2, and the resulting paired TCRs displayed CDR3 homology.

TCR repertoires were profiled from CD4+ T cells obtained by bronchoalveolar lavage. This chain joins TRBV20-1 to TRBJ2-1; TRBD1 agrees with 9 junctional bases. The TCR originated in a human donor with sarcoidosis (Löfgren's syndrome or another form), or a control subject (not recorded which). The specimen was CD4+ T cells from bronchoalveolar lavage fluid. The DNA sequence follows: TGCAGTGCTCGTAGAGCCGGGACAGGGTCCAATGAGCAGTTCTTC. Translated, it reads CSARRAGTGSNEQFF.